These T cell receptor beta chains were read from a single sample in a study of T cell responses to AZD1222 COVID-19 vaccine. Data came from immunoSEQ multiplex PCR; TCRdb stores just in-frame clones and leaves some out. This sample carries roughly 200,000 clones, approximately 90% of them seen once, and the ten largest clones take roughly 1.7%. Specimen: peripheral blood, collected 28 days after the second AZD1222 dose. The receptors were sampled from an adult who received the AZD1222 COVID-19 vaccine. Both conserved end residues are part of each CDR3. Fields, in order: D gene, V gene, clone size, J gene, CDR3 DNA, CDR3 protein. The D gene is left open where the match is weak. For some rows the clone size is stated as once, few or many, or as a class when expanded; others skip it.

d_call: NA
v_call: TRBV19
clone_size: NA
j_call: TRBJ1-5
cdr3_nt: TGTGCCAGTAGTCCCCCGGGAAGGGTAGGAGGTCAGCCCCAGCATTTT
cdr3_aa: CASSPPGRVGGQPQHF

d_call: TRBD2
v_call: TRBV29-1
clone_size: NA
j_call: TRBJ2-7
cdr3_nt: TGCAGCGCCGGGGGGGGGACCACCTACGAGCAGTACTTC
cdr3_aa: CSAGGGTTYEQYF

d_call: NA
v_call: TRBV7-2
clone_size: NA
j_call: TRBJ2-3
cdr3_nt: TGTGCCAGCAGCTTAGCAGGACTGGATAATACGCAGTATTTT
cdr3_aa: CASSLAGLDNTQYF

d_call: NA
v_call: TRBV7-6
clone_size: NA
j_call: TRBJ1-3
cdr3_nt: TGTGCCAGCAGCTTAGGGACCCCGCACGGGACTCTAACGACGGGAAACACCATATATTTT
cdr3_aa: CASSLGTPHGTLTTGNTIYF

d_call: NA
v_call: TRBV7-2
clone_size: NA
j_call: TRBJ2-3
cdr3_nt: TGTGCCAGCAGCTTAGCCGTGGGGGGCACAGATACGCAGTATTTT
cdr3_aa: CASSLAVGGTDTQYF

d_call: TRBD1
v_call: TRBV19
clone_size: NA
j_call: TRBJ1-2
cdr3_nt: TGTGCCAGTAGTACGGACAGGGGAGGCTATGGCTACACCTTC
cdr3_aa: CASSTDRGGYGYTF

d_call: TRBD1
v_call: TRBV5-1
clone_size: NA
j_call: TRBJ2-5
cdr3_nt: TGCGCCAGCAGCTTGGCTAAGACAGGGTCGGGGGAGACCCAGTACTTC
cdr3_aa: CASSLAKTGSGETQYF

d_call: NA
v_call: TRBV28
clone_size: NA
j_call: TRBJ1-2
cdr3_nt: TGTGCCAGCAGAGGATCAGGTGGAGGCGACTATGGCTACACCTTC
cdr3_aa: CASRGSGGGDYGYTF

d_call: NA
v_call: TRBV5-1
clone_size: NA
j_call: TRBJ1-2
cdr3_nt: TGCGCCAGCAGCTACTTTTGGGGCCGGTATGGCTACACCTTC
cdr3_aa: CASSYFWGRYGYTF

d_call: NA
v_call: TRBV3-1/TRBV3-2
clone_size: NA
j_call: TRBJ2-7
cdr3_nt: TGTGCCAGCAGCCTGTTCGGGGCCAGGGAGCAGTACTTC
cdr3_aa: CASSLFGAREQYF

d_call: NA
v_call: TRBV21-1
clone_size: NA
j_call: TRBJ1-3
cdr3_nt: TGTGCCAGCAAACCGCAGGGGCAGCCATCCTCTGGAAACACCATATATTTT
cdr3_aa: CASKPQGQPSSGNTIYF

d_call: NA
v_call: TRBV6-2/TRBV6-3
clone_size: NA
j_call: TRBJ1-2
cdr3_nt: TGTGCCAGCAGTTATCAGGAGGGCTATGGCTACACCTTC
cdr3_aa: CASSYQEGYGYTF

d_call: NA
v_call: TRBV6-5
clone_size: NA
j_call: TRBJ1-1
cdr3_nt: TGTGCCAGCAGGGACCGGCTAGTGAACACTGAAGCTTTCTTT
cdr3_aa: CASRDRLVNTEAFF

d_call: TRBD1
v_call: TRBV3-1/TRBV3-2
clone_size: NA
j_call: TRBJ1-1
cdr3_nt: TGTGCCAGCAGCCGGGGGACAGGGAACACTGAAGCTTTCTTT
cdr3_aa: CASSRGTGNTEAFF

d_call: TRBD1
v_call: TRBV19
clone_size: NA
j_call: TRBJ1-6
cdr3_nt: TGTGCCAGTAGTTACCGGGACAGGGATTATAATTCACCCCTCCACTTT
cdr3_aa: CASSYRDRDYNSPLHF

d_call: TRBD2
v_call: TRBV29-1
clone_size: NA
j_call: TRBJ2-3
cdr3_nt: TGCAGCGTTCGGACTAGCGGGAGAACAGATACGCAGTATTTT
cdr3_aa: CSVRTSGRTDTQYF

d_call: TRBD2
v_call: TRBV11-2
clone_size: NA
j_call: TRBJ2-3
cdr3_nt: TGTGCCAGCAGCTTAGATAGAGTAGCGGGGGCCCGTGATACGCAGTATTTT
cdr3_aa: CASSLDRVAGARDTQYF

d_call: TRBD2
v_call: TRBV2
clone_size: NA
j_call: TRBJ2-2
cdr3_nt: TGTGCCAGCAAAAGACAGGAGTTAGCCGGGACTAGCGGTAACACCGGGGAGCTGTTTTTT
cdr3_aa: CASKRQELAGTSGNTGELFF

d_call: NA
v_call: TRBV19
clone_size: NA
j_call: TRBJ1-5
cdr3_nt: TGTGCCAGTAGTATAGGGCATCTTAGCAATCAGCCCCAGCATTTT
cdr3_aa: CASSIGHLSNQPQHF

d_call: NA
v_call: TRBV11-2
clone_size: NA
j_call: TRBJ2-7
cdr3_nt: TGTGCCAGCAGGGGTAGGGGCTACGAGCAGTACTTC
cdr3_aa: CASRGRGYEQYF

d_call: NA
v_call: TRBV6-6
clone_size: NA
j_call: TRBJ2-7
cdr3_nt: TGTGCCAGCAGTTACTCGGAAGGGCGGGACTACGAGCAGTACTTC
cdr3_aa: CASSYSEGRDYEQYF

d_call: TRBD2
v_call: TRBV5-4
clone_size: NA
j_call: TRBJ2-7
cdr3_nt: TGTGCCAGCAGCCGGGGGGGGTCGGGAGCCACCTACGAGCAGTACTTC
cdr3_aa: CASSRGGSGATYEQYF

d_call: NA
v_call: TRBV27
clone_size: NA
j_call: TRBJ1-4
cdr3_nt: TGTGCCAGCTCGCAGAGAAATGAAAAACTGTTTTTT
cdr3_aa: CASSQRNEKLFF

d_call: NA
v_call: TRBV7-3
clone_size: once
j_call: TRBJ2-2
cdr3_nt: TGTGCCAGCAGCTTTATCTCAGGGAGAACCGGGGAGCTGTTTTTT
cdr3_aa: CASSFISGRTGELFF

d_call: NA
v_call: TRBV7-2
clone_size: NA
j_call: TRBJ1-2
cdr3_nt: TGTGCCAGCAGCCTCCCTTCTGGGCAGGGAATCGGTGGCTACACCTTC
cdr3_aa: CASSLPSGQGIGGYTF

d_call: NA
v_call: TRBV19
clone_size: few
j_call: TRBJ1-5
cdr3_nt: TGTGCCAGTAGTATATTTGGTCAGCCCCAGCATTTT
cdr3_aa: CASSIFGQPQHF

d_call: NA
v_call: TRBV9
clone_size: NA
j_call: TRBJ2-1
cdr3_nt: TGTGCCAGCAGCGTGGTCCCGGGACTTAACAATGAGCAGTTCTTC
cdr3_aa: CASSVVPGLNNEQFF

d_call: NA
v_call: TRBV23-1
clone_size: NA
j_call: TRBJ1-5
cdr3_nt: TGCGCCAGCAGTCCAAACTCGGACGGCGCTAGACATAGCAATCAGCCCCAGCATTTT
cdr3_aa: CASSPNSDGARHSNQPQHF

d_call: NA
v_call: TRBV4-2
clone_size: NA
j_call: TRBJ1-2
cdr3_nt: TGTGCCAGCAGCCCCGGCGCGACAGTTAACTATGGCTACACCTTC
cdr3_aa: CASSPGATVNYGYTF

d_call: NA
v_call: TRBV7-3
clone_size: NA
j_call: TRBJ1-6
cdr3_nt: TGTGCCAGCAGCCTAAGACGGAATTCACCCCTCCACTTT
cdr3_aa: CASSLRRNSPLHF

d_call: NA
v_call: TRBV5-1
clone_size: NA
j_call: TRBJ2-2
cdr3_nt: TGCGCCAGCAGTTCGGATTGGGGGGCCACCGGGGAGCTGTTTTTT
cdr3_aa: CASSSDWGATGELFF

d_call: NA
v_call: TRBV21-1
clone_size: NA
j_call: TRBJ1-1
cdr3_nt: TGTGCCAGCTATTCCGGGACAGAACCGGAAGAGGACACTGAAGCTTTCTTT
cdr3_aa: CASYSGTEPEEDTEAFF

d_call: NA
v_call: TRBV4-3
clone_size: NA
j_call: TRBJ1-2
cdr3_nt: TGCGCCAGCAGCCAAGGTCCCGACAGCCCCTATGGCTACACCTTC
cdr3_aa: CASSQGPDSPYGYTF

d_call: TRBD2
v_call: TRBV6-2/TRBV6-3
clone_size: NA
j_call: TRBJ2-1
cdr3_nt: TGTGCCAGCAGTCCCGTTACGGGGGGGAGCTCCTACAATGAGCAGTTCTTC
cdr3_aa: CASSPVTGGSSYNEQFF

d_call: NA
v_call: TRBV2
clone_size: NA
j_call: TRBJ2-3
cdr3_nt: TGTGCCAGCAGACGGGACCCCACAGATACGCAGTATTTT
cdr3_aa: CASRRDPTDTQYF

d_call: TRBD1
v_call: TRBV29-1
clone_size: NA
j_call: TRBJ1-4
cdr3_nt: TGCAGCGCCCCCGACACGCACAGGGGTGAAAAACTGTTTTTT
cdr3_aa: CSAPDTHRGEKLFF

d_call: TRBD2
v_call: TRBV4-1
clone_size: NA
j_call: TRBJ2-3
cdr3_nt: TGCGCCAGCAGCCAGGGGACTAGCACCACTAGCACAGATACGCAGTATTTT
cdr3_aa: CASSQGTSTTSTDTQYF

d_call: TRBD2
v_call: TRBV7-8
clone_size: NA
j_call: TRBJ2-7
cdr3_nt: TGTGCCAGCAGTCCCAGCGGGATTACCTACGAGCAGTACTTC
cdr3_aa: CASSPSGITYEQYF

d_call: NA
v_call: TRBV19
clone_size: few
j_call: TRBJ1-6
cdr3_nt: TGTGCCAGTGACCCAGGGAATTATTCACCCCTCCACTTT
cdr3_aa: CASDPGNYSPLHF

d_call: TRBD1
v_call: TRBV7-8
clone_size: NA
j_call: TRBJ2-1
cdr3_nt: TGTGCCAGCAGCCGACGACAGGGGGTTTTATACAATGAGCAGTTCTTC
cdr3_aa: CASSRRQGVLYNEQFF

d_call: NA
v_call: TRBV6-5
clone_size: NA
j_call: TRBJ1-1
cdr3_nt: TGTGCCAGCAGCACGCTCGCGGGGGGGACTGAAGCTTTCTTT
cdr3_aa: CASSTLAGGTEAFF

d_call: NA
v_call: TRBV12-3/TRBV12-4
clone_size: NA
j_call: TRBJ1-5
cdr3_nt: TGTGCCAGCAGTTCAGTTTACAATCAGCCCCAGCATTTT
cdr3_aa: CASSSVYNQPQHF

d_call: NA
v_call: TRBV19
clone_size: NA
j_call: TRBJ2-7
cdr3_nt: TGTGCCAGTAGTACCTCTAGTACGGCCCGGTACGAGCAGTACTTC
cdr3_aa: CASSTSSTARYEQYF

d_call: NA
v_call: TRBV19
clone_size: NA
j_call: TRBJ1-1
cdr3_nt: TGTGCCAGTAAATTAAGAACAGCAGGGGACACTGAAGCTTTCTTT
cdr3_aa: CASKLRTAGDTEAFF

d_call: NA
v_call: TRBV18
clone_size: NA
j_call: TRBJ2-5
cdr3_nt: TGTGCCAGCACCACCTCCCAGGGAGCTACGGAGACCCAGTACTTC
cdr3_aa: CASTTSQGATETQYF

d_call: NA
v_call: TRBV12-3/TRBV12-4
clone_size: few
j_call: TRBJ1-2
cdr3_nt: TGTGCCAGCAGCCGACCCTGGGTGGGAGGCTACACCTTC
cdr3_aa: CASSRPWVGGYTF

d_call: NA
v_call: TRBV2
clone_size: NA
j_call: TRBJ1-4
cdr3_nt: TGTGCCAGCAGTGCCGAGGGGAGGGATCGAAAACTGTTTTTT
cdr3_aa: CASSAEGRDRKLFF

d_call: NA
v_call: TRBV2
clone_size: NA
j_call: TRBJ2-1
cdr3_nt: TGTGCCAGCTTGGAGGGTCAAGTCTACAATGAGCAGTTCTTC
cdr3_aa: CASLEGQVYNEQFF

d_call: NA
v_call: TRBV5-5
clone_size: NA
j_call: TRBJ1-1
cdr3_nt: TGTGCCAGCAGCTTCACTTATGACAGGTCGAACACTGAAGCTTTCTTT
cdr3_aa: CASSFTYDRSNTEAFF